The subject of this entry is one TCR beta chain. Its matching antigen is unknown. UMIs containing a 6-nucleotide sample barcode were added via template switching. For both chains, the TCRalpha and TCRbeta cDNA went through two nested PCRs of roughly 15 and 9 cycles. Each CDR3 protein gets one entry in TCRdb, which reprocessed the 5' RACE reads and gives no DNA. The sample includes 200,000 to 250,000 distinct CDR3 sequences. Germline V CDR1 and CDR2: SEHNR, FQNEAQ (reference sequence). CDR3 length: 17 amino acids. The record originates from a study of monozygotic twins with inflammatory bowel disease. Study-wide points: Clonotype overlap with others was lower in IBD patients than in healthy twins, a difference that was greatest with disease activity. The study supported no single strong signal or clonotype linked to IBD.

Sequenced material: blood. The J gene is TRBJ1-2, the V gene TRBV7-9. The clonotype was recovered from a human donor with ulcerative colitis or Crohn's disease, or a healthy co-twin of an affected twin (not recorded which). The CDR3 spells CASSFLGQRGFLYGYTF.